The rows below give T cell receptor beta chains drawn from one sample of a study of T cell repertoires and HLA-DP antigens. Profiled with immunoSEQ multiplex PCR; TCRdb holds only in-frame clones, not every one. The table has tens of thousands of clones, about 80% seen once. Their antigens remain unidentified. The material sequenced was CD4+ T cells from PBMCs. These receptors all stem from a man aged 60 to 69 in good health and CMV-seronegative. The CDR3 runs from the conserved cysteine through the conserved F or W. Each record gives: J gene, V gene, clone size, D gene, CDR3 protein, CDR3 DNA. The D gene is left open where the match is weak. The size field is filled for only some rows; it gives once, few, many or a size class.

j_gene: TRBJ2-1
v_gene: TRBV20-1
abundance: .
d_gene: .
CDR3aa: CSAAGYNEQFF
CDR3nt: TGCAGTGCTGCAGGGTATAATGAGCAGTTCTTC

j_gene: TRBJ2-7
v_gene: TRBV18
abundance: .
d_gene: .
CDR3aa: CASSPVRDSSYEQYF
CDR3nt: TGTGCCAGCTCACCTGTCAGAGATAGCTCCTACGAGCAGTACTTC

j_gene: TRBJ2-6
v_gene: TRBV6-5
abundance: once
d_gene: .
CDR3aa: CASSSPRRSGANVLTF
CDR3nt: TGTGCCAGCAGTTCCCCTAGACGCTCTGGGGCCAACGTCCTGACTTTC

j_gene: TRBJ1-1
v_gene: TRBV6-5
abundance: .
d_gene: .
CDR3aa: CASQRTTEAFF
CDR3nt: TGTGCCAGCCAACGAACCACTGAAGCTTTCTTT

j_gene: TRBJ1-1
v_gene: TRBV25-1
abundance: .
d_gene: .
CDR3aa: CASSGRGWRGLGEAFF
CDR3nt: TGTGCCAGCAGCGGGAGGGGGTGGCGGGGGCTTGGTGAAGCTTTCTTT

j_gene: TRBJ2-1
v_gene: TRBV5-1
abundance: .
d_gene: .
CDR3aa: CASSLMASVGNEQFF
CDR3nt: TGCGCCAGCAGCTTGATGGCCAGCGTCGGTAATGAGCAGTTCTTC

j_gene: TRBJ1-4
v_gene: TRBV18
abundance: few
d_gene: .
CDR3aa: CASSPNVGQGYDKLFF
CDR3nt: TGTGCCAGCTCACCCAATGTGGGCCAGGGTTATGACAAACTGTTTTTT

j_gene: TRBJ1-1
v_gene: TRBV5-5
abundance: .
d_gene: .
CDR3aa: CASSRRTDNTEAFF
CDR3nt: TGTGCCAGCAGCCGCCGGACAGATAACACTGAAGCTTTCTTT

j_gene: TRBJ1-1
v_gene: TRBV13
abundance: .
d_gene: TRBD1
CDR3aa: CASSRRQGTEAFF
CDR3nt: TGTGCCAGCAGCCGAAGACAGGGCACTGAAGCTTTCTTT

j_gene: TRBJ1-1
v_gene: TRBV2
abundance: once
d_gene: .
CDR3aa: CASSEVWQNTEAFF
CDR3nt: TGTGCCAGCAGTGAAGTCTGGCAGAACACTGAAGCTTTCTTT

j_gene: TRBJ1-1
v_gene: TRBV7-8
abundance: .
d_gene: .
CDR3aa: CASSSHGGEAFF
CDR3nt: TGTGCCAGCAGCTCCCATGGGGGTGAAGCTTTCTTT

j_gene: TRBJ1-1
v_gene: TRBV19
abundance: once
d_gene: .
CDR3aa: CASSTTGPNTEAFF
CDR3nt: TGTGCCAGTAGTACCACAGGGCCGAACACTGAAGCTTTCTTT

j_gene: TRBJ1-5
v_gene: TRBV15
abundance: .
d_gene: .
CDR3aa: CATNPGPREIGNQPQHF
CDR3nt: TGTGCCACCAACCCGGGACCCAGGGAGATCGGCAATCAGCCCCAGCATTTT

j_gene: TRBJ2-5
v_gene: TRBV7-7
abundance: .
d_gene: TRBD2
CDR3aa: CASSPGLAGGRGETQYF
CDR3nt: TGTGCCAGCAGCCCCGGACTAGCGGGGGGCCGGGGGGAGACCCAGTACTTC

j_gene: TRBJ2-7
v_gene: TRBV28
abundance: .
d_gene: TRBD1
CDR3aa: CASRQGYEQYF
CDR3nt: TGTGCCAGCCGACAGGGTTACGAGCAGTACTTC

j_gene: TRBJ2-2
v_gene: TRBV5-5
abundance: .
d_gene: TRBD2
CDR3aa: CASSPRTSGSGHGELFF
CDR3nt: TGTGCCAGCAGCCCCAGGACTAGCGGGAGTGGTCACGGGGAGCTGTTTTTT

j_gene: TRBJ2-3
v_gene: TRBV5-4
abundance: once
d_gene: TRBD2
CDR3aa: CASSFGAGGSPDTQYF
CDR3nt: TGTGCCAGCAGCTTTGGAGCGGGAGGTAGTCCAGATACGCAGTATTTT

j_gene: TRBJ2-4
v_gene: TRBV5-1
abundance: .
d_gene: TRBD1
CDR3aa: CASSQHRGERAIQYF
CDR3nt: TGCGCCAGCAGCCAACACAGGGGGGAAAGGGCCATTCAGTACTTC

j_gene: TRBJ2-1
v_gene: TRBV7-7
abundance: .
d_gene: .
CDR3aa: CASSRGDSSYNEQFF
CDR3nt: TGTGCCAGCAGCCGCGGGGATAGCTCCTACAATGAGCAGTTCTTC

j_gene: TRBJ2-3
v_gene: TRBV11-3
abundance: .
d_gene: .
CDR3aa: CASSLGLDTQYF
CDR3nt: TGTGCCAGCAGCCTAGGTTTGGATACGCAGTATTTT

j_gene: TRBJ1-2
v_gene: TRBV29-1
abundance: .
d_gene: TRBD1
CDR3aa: CSVEDAQGARYGYTF
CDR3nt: TGCAGCGTTGAAGATGCCCAGGGGGCGCGGTATGGCTACACCTTC

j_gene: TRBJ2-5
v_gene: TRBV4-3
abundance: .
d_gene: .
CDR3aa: CASSQTNRVGETQYF
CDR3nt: TGCGCCAGCAGCCAGACCAACAGGGTAGGGGAGACCCAGTACTTC

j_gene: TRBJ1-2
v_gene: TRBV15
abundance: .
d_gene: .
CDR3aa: CATSRENYGYTF
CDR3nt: TGTGCCACCAGCCGGGAAAACTATGGCTACACCTTC

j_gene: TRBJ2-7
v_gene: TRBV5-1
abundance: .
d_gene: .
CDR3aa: CASSRDLSYEQYF
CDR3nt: TGCGCCAGCAGCCGGGATTTATCCTACGAGCAGTACTTC

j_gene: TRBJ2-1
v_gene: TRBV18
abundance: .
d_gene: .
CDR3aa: CASSLVAGTSYNEQFF
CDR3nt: TGTGCCAGCTCACTAGTGGCGGGGACGTCCTACAATGAGCAGTTCTTC

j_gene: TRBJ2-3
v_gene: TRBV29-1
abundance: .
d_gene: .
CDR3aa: CSATQGRTDTQYF
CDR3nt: TGCAGCGCTACCCAGGGACGCACAGATACGCAGTATTTT

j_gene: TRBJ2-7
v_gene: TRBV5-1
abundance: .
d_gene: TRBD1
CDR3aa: CASSLGDRIIDEQYF
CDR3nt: TGCGCCAGCAGCTTGGGGGACAGGATTATCGACGAGCAGTACTTC

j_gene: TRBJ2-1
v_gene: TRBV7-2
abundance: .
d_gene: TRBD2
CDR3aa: CASSLRSGTSGGYNEQFF
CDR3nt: TGTGCCAGCAGCTTAAGGTCCGGGACTAGCGGGGGATACAATGAGCAGTTCTTC

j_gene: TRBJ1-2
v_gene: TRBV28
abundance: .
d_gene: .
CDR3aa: CASSAPRGGGYTF
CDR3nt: TGTGCCAGCAGTGCCCCGAGGGGCGGTGGCTACACCTTC

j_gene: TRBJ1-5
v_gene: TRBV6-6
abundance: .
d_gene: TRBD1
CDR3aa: CASIDRTGTSNQPQHF
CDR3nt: TGTGCCAGCATTGATAGGACAGGGACAAGCAATCAGCCCCAGCATTTT

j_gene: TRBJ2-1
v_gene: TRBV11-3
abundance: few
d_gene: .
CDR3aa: CASSLKGDSYNEQFF
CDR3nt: TGTGCCAGCAGCCTTAAAGGGGACTCCTACAATGAGCAGTTCTTC

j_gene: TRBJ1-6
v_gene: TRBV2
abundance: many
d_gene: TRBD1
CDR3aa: CASTGQGRNSPLHF
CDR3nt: TGTGCCAGCACGGGACAGGGGAGGAATTCACCCCTCCACTTT